The next 8 T cell receptor beta chains were all read from a single sample in a study of identifying expanded T cells in peripheral blood (dated by TCRdb to the late 2010s). Preparation of the library involved the immunoSEQ multiplex PCR assay. TCRdb stores this immuneACCESS table with in-frame sequences only. Part of the clones is absent; in the studies checked, under half of the shortfall reflects unresolved V genes, and no reason is known for the rest. The sample yields 75,000 to 90,000 clones; around 90% were counted once. The ten biggest clones cover roughly 7.3% of the sample. Sequencing input: blood. The receptor set was obtained from a person aged 18 to 75 in good health.

The chain has TRBV6-1 and TRBJ2-7, with no clear D. Germline CDR1 MNHNS, CDR2 SASEGT. This CDR3 spans 11 amino acids. The CDR3 loop reads CASSSRTELSV. DNA of the CDR3: TGTGCCAGCAGTTCAAGGACCGAATTGTCTGTC.

CDR3 sequence (DNA): TGTGCCATCAGCCGGGATAGCTCCTACAATGAGCAGTTCTTC. This encodes CAISRDSSYNEQFF. This chain joins TRBV10-3 and TRBJ2-1; TRBD2 is a possible D gene (5 bases). From germline, CDR1 is ENHRY and CDR2 SYGVKD. CDR3 size: 14 residues. Trimming left V 6 bases short and J 0 bases short, with 9 bases between.

CDR3 amino acids: CASSLEGELPGETQYF. CDR3 sequence (DNA): TGCGCCAGCAGCTTGGAGGGAGAGCTCCCGGGAGAGACCCAGTACTTC. The chain joins TRBV5-1 to TRBJ2-5, with D perhaps TRBD2 (5 bases). Germline CDR1 SGHRS, CDR2 YFSETQ. This CDR3 has 16 residues. V lost 0 bases, J lost 4 bases, and 16 bases lay in between.

The chain is built from TRBV4-3 and TRBJ1-1; D remains ambiguous. Trimming took 0 bases from V and 1 from J, leaving 9 bases between them. Germline values: CDR1 LGHNA, CDR2 YSLEER. The CDR3 sequence is 15 residues long. The CDR3 DNA is TGCGCCAGCAGCCAAGAGTGGGCAGAGAACACTGAAGCTTTCTTT. This encodes CASSQEWAENTEAFF.

CDR3: CASSPQGTGQPQHF. The CDR3 DNA sequence: TGTGCCAGCTCACCACAGGGGACGGGTCAGCCCCAGCATTTT. The chain recombines TRBV18 with TRBJ1-5; D is possibly TRBD1 (5 bases). V shed 1 base and J shed 6 bases, with 10 bases lying between them. The CDR3 totals 14 residues. Germline V CDR1 and CDR2: KGHSH, LQKENI.

The chain combines TRBV29-1 with TRBJ1-4; maybe TRBD1 (6 bases). From germline, CDR1 is SQVTM and CDR2 ANQGSEA. The germline V and J ends were trimmed by 6 bases and 3 bases, with 8 bases remaining between them. This CDR3 is built from 12 residues. CDR3 DNA sequence: TGCAGCGTCAGGGGCTCTAATGAAAAACTGTTTTTT. This translates into CSVRGSNEKLFF.

The rearrangement uses TRBV6-6 and TRBJ1-5, with D possibly being TRBD1 (6 bases). Germline V gene sequence: CDR1 MNHNY, CDR2 SVGAGI (reference sequence). Trimming pared 6 bases from V and 2 bases from J, leaving 14 bases between. The CDR3 is 15 residues long. The CDR3 protein is CASSPRGGGNQPQHF. CDR3 nucleotides: TGTGCCAGCAGCCCCCGAGGGGGGGGCAATCAGCCCCAGCATTTT.

The chain links TRBV30 to TRBJ1-1; possible D gene TRBD1, 5 bases. This CDR3 spans 13 amino acids. Germline V lookup: CDR1 GTSNPN, CDR2 SVGIG (reference sequence). V was pared by 0 bases and J by 1 base, with 6 bases between. The CDR3: CAWSVGTNTEAFF. The CDR3, as DNA: TGTGCCTGGAGTGTTGGGACGAACACTGAAGCTTTCTTT.